One TCR beta chain is described in this entry. The clone's antigen remains unknown. Base quality data are lacking; no much larger clone is found one base away. This record comes from a study of OX40 agonist ivuxolimab in advanced cancers. Notes on the research overall: Ivuxolimab was an agonistic, fully human IgG2 monoclonal antibody directed against OX40 (CD134), a costimulatory receptor. In the dose-escalation cohort, 70% to 90% of patients were male, and the mean age was around 60 years with a range of roughly 20 to 80. Three dose-escalation patients achieved partial responses, one with hepatocellular carcinoma and two with cutaneous melanoma. The purpose of peripheral TCRbeta sequencing was to test whether ivuxolimab changed TCR sequence diversity and led to clonal T-cell expansion. Intravenous ivuxolimab was administered to patients every 2 weeks at six dose levels: 0.01, 0.1, 0.3, 1.5, 3 and 10 mg/kg. Among the roughly 52 dose-escalation patients, 19 had hepatocellular carcinoma, 15 or so melanoma, 9 renal cell carcinoma and 9 head and neck cancer. The paper describes the monotherapy dose-escalation part (N = 52 patients) of the phase I trial of ivuxolimab. Patients were allowed to have had prior anti-PD-1, anti-PD-L1 or anti-CTLA-4 therapy, and around two fifths of the dose-escalation patients had been treated with checkpoint inhibitors. The study at large found these results: The antigen specificity of the peripheral T cells that underwent clonal expansion was not determined. In the 0.1-3.0 mg/kg groups, partial responders were among the patients with the lowest normalized peripheral clonal expansion, particularly in CD8+ T cells. After ivuxolimab, CD8+ T cells had more expanded clones than CD4+ T cells on average. Low levels of normalized T-cell clonal expansion were also seen in some patients who did not respond. At doses of 0.1 to 3.0 mg/kg, clonal expansion of both CD4+ and CD8+ blood T cells was observed from baseline to week 6.

The trial excluded patients who had a history of autoimmune disease or were on systemic immunosuppression. Peripheral blood for TCR sequencing was collected from all dose cohorts at baseline, on cycle 4 day 1, and on cycle 7 day 1. Samples came from an open-label, multicenter, first-in-human phase I dose-escalation trial of ivuxolimab. Adults with locally advanced or metastatic melanoma, renal cell carcinoma, hepatocellular carcinoma or head and neck squamous cell carcinoma were enrolled in the trial. CD4+ and CD8+ T cells were sorted separately from peripheral blood before TCR sequencing. Genomic DNA was isolated from the sorted cells so that the TCRbeta CDR3 region could be sequenced. TCRbeta CDR3 regions were sequenced using the immunoSEQ Assay. Drawn from immuneACCESS, this table holds only the in-frame rearrangements with V and J called that TCRdb kept. Clones are partly lost; checked studies trace under half to an unresolved V gene and leave the rest unexplained. This sample has 80,000 or so clones in its table, and about 85% of those were observed once. 1.5% to 2% of the sample lies in the top ten.

This clonotype originated in an adult with an advanced solid tumor such as melanoma, head and neck, liver or kidney cancer. This specimen consisted of CD4+ or CD8+ T cells sorted from blood, obtained in a trial of the OX40 agonist ivuxolimab.

The CDR3 reads CAISLDSYEQYF. In nucleotide form, the sequence is TGTGCCATCTCATTGGACTCCTACGAGCAGTACTTC. The chain employs TRBV10-3 and TRBJ2-5; the D gene is not confidently resolved. The end of the DNA is better explained by TRBJ2-7, so the J call may be wrong. Reading the germline V gene gives CDR1 ENHRY and CDR2 SYGVKD. The CDR3 sequence holds 12 residues, the cysteine and phenylalanine included. Just the 36-base CDR3 DNA is kept, in frame starting at base 1.